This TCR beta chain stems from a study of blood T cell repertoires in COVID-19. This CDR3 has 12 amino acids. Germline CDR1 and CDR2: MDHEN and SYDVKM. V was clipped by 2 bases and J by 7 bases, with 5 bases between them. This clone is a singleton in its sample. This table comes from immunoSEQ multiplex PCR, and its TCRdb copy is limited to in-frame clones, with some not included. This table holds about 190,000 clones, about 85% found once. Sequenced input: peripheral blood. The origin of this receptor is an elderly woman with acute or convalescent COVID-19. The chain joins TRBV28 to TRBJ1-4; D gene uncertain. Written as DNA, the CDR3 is TGTGCCAGCAGTTTAAGGAGTGAAAAACTGTTTTTT. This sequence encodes CASSLRSEKLFF. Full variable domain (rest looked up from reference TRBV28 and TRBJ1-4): DVKVTQSSRYLVKRTGEKVFLECVQDMDHENMFWYRQDPGLGLRLIYFSYDVKMKEKGDIPEGYSVSREKKERFSLILESASTNQTSMYLCASSLRSEKLFFGSGTQLSVL.